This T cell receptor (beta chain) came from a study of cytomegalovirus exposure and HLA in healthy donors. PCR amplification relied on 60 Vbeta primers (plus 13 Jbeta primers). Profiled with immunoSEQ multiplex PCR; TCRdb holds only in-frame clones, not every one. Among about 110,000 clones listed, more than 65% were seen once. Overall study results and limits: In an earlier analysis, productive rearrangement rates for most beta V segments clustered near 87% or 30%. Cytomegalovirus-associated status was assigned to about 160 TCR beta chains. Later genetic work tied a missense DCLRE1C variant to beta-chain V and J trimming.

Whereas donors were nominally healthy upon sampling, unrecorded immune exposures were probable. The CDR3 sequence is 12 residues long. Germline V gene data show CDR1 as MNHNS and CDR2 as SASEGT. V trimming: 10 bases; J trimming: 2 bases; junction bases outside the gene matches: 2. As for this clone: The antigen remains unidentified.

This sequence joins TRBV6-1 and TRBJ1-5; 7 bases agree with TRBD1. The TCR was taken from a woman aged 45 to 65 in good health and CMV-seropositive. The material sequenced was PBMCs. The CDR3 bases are TGTGCCATCGACAGGGGCAATCAGCCCCAGCATTTT. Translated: CAIDRGNQPQHF.